The T cell receptor beta chain under discussion was sequenced for a study of identical twins. V shed 4 bases, J shed 3 bases, and the junction held 8 bases outside the gene matches. This CDR3 region has 15 residues. Germline CDR1 SGHTA, CDR2 FQGNSA. MiXCR, run by TCRdb on the 5' RACE reads, gives a single entry per CDR3 protein. The sample has 150,000 or so distinct CDR3 sequences; around 3.5% are singletons. This clonotype was detected ten times or more. Sequencing used memory T cells sorted from blood. The chain carries TRBV7-2 and TRBJ2-7, with 8 bases identical to TRBD2. The clonotype comes from a man younger than 30 in good health. CDR3 region: CASSSPGLGDYEQYF. CDR3 nucleotides: TGTGCCAGCAGCTCGCCGGGACTAGGGGACTACGAGCAGTACTTC.